Below, one T cell receptor (beta chain) is given with its context. The data were obtained in a study of regulatory T cells in long-lasting Graves disease. Described time point: newly diagnosed GD, antithyroid drugs for less than 3 months. Researchers made the TCR library from RNA that was extracted from PBMCs. The CDR3 sequence is 17 residues long. Germline CDR1 is LGHNA and CDR2 is YSLEER. The ends lost 2 bases at V and 6 bases at J; junction bases unmatched: 7. iRepertoire HTBI primers and Arm-PCR of CDR3 regions built TCR beta libraries. TCRdb passed the multiplex PCR reads through MiXCR, listing each CDR3 protein once. The sample records around 400,000 distinct CDR3 sequences, about an eighth being singletons. The sample also formed part of further work on T cells in Graves' hyperthyroidism and ophthalmopathy.

Material: peripheral blood mononuclear cells (PBMCs), obtained at new diagnosis, from a patient treated with antithyroid drugs. The chain has TRBV4-3 and TRBJ2-1; 13 bases line up with TRBD2. The receptor was isolated from a woman between 18 and 29 years old with Graves disease. The CDR3 loop reads CASSQPTGLAGTNEQFF. The CDR3 DNA reads TGCGCCAGCAGCCAACCTACGGGACTAGCGGGGACCAATGAGCAGTTCTTC.